Following are 2 T cell receptor beta chains from one sample sequenced in a study of T cell responses to AZD1222 COVID-19 vaccine. Here immunoSEQ multiplex PCR was the method, and the copy in TCRdb shows in-frame clones only, minus some. The repertoire holds 100,000 to 150,000 clones, with about 91% as singletons. The sample in question was peripheral blood, obtained 28 days after the second AZD1222 dose. The receptor set was obtained from an adult who received the AZD1222 COVID-19 vaccine.

The rearrangement joins TRBV7-9 to TRBJ1-2; a weak D match, TRBD1 (6 bases). Trimming pared 4 bases from V and 10 bases from J, leaving 13 bases between. The germline V gene has CDR1 SEHNR and CDR2 FQNEAQ (reference sequence). This CDR3 has 12 residues. The CDR3 DNA sequence: TGTGCCAGCAGCTACAGGGTAGAAGACTACACCTTC. Translating gives CASSYRVEDYTF.

This chain joins TRBV11-1 and TRBJ2-4, with 8 bases identical to TRBD2. After removal of 2 bases from V and 8 bases from J, the junction contained 8 bases not matched to a gene. The CDR3 is 15 amino acids. Per germline, CDR1 SGHAT and CDR2 FQDESV (reference sequence). The CDR3, as DNA: TGTGCCAGCAGCTTACTAGCGGGTGGACCCTACATTCAGTACTTC. Translating it yields CASSLLAGGPYIQYF.